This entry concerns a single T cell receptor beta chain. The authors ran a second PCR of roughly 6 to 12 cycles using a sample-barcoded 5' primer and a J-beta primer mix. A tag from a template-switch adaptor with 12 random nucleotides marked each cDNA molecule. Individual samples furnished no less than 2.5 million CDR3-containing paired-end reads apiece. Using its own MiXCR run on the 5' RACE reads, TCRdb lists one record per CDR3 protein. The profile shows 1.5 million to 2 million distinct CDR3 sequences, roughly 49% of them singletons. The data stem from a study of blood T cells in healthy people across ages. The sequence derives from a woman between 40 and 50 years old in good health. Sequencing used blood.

The CDR3 nucleotides are TGCAGTGCAAAGCGACAGGGTAGCTATGGCTACACCTTC. Translated: CSAKRQGSYGYTF. This rearrangement joins TRBV20-1 to TRBJ1-2, with 7 bases fitting TRBD1. CDR3 length: 13 amino acids. J was trimmed by 4 bases and V by 6 bases; bases with no gene match: 8. The germline CDR1 and CDR2 sequences are DFQATT and SNEGSKA (reference sequence).